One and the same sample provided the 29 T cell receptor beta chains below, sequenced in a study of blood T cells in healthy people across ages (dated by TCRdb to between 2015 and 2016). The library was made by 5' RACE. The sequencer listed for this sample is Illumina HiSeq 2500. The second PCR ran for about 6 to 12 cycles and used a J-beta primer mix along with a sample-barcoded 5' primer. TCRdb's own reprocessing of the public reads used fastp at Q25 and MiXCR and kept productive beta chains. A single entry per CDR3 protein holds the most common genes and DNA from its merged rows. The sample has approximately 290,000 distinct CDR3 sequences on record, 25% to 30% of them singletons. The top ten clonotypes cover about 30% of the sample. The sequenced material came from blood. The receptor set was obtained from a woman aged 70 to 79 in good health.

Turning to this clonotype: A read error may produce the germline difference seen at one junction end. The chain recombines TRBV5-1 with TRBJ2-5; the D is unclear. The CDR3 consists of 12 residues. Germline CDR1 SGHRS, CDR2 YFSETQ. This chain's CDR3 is CASSDFMKTQCF. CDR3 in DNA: TGCGCCAGCAGTGACTTTATGAAGACCCAGTGCTTC.

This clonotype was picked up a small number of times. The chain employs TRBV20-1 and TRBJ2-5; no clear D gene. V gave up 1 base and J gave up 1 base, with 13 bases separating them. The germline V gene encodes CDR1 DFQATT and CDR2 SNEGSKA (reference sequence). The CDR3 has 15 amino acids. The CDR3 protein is CSARGRAGRQETQYF. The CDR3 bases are TGCAGTGCTAGAGGTAGAGCTGGTCGCCAAGAGACCCAGTACTTC.

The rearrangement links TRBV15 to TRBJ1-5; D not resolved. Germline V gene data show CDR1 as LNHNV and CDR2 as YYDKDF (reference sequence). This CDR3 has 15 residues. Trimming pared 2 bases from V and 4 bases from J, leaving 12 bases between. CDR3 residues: CATSRQGNLNQPQHF. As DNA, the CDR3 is TGTGCCACCAGCAGACAAGGGAATCTTAATCAGCCCCAGCATTTT.

The CDR3 sequence: CASSSSSIYSEQFF. In DNA, the CDR3 is TGTGCCAGCAGTAGTTCTAGCATTTATAGTGAGCAGTTCTTC. The rearrangement links TRBV28 to TRBJ2-5; possibly TRBD2 for D (5 bases). Near its end, the DNA agrees better with TRBJ2-1, so the J call may be wrong. The CDR3 has 14 residues. The V gene's germline CDR1 is MDHEN and CDR2 SYDVKM.

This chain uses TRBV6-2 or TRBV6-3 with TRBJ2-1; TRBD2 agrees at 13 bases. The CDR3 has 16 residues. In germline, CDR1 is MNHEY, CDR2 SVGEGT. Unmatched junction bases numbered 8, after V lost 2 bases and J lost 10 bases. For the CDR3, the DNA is TGTGCCAGCAGTTACCAACTAGCGGGAGGGGCCCGGGAGCAGTTCTTC. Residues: CASSYQLAGGAREQFF.

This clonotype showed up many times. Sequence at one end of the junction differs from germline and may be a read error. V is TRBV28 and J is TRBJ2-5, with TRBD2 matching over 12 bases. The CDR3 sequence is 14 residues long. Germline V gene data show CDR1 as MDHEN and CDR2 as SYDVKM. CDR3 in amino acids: CASNLAGGQEAQYF. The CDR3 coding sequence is TGTGCCAGCAACCTAGCGGGAGGGCAAGAGGCCCAGTACTTC.

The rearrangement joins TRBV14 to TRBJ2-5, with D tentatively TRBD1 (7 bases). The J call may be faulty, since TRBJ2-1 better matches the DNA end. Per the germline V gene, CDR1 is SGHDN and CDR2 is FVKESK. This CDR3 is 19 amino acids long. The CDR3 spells CASSPRQGGFWGHRNEQFF. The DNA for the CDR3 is TGTGCCAGCAGCCCGCGACAGGGAGGTTTTTGGGGGCACCGGAATGAGCAGTTCTTC.

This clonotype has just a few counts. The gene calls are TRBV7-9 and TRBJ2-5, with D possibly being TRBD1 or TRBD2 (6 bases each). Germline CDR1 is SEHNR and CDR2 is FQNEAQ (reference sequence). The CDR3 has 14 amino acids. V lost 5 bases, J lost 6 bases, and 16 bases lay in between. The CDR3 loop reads CASSVDGGAQTQYF. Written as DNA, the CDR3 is TGTGCCAGCAGCGTCGACGGGGGCGCCCAGACCCAGTACTTC. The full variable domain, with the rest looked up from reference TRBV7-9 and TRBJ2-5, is DTGVSQNPRHKITKRGQNVTFRCDPISEHNRLYWYRQTLGQGPEFLTYFQNEAQLEKSRLLSDRFSAERPKGSFSTLEIQRTEQGDSAMYLCASSVDGGAQTQYFGPGTRLLVL.

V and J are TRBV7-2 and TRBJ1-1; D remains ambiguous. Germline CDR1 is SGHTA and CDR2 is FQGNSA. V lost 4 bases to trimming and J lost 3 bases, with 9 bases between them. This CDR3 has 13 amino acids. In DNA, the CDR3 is TGTGCCAGCAGCTACCGGGAGGACACTGAAGCTTTCTTT. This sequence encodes CASSYREDTEAFF.

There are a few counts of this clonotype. The CDR3 sequence is CASSPPAGSNTEAFF. In nucleotides, the CDR3 is TGTGCCAGCAGCCCCCCCGCAGGATCAAACACTGAAGCTTTCTTT. The J gene is TRBJ1-1, the V gene TRBV9; unclear D gene. Per the germline V gene, CDR1 is SGDLS and CDR2 is YYNGEE. This CDR3 is built from 15 residues. The germline V and J ends were trimmed by 4 bases and 2 bases, with 15 bases remaining between them.

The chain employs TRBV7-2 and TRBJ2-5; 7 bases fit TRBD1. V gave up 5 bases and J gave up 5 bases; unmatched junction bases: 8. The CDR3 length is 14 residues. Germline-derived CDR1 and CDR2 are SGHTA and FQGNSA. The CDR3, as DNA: TGTGCCAGCAGCACGGGGACAGCCCGGGAGACCCAGTACTTC. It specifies CASSTGTARETQYF.

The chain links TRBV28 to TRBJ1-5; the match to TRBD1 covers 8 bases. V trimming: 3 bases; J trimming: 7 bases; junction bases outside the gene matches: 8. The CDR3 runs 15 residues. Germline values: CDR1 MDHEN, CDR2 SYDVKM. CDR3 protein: CASSFPGGTGQPQHF. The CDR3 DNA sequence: TGTGCCAGCAGTTTCCCAGGGGGCACGGGGCAGCCCCAGCATTTT.

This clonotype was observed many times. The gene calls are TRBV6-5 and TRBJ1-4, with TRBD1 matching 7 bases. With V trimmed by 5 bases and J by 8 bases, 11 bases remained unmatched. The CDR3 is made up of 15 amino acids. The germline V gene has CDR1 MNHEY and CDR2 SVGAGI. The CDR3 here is CASSPDRVGREKLFF. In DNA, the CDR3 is TGTGCCAGCAGTCCTGACAGGGTAGGCCGCGAAAAACTGTTTTTT.

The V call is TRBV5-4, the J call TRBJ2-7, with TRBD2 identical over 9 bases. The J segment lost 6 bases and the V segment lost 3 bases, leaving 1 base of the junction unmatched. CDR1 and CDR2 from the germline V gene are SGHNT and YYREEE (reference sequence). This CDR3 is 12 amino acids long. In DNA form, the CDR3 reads TGTGCCAGCAGCTGGCGGGAGGGCGAGCAGTACTTC. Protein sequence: CASSWREGEQYF.

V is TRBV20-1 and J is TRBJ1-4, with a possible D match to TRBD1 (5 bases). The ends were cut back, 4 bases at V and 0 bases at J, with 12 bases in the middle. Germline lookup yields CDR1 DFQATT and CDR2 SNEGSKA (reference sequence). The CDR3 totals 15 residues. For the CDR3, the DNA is TGCAGTGCTATGAAGGGGACTGCAACTAATGAAAAACTGTTTTTT. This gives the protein CSAMKGTATNEKLFF.

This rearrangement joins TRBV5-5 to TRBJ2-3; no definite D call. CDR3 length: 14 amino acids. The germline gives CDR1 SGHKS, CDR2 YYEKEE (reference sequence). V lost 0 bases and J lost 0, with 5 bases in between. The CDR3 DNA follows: TGTGCCAGCAGCTTGGCCCTCAGCACAGATACGCAGTATTTT. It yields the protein CASSLALSTDTQYF. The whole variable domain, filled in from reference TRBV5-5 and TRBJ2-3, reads DAGVTQSPTHLIKTRGQQVTLRCSPISGHKSVSWYQQVLGQGPQFIFQYYEKEERGRGNFPDRFSARQFPNYSSELNVNALLLGDSALYLCASSLALSTDTQYFGPGTRLTVL.

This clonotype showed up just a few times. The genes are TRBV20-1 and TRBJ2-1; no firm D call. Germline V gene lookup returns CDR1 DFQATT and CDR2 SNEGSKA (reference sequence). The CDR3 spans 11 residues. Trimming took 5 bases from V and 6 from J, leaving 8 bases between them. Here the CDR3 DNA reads TGCAGTGCTCACCCCGTCAATGAGCAGTTCTTC. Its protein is CSAHPVNEQFF.

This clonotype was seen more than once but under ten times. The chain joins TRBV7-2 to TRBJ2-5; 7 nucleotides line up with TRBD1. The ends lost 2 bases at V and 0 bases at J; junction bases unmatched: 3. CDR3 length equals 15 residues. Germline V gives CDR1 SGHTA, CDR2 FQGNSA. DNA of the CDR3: TGTGCCAGCAGCTTAACGACAGGGTACCAAGAGACCCAGTACTTC. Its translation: CASSLTTGYQETQYF.

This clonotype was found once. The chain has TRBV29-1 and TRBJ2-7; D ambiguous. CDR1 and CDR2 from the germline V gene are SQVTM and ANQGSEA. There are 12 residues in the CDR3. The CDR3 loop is CSPKGTEYEQYF. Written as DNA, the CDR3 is TGCAGTCCAAAGGGCACTGAATACGAGCAGTACTTC.

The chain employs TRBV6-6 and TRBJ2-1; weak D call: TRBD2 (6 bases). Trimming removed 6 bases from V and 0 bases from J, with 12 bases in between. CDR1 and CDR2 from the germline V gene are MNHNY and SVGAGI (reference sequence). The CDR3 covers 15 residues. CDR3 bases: TGTGCCAGCAGCCCTAGCGAGAGCTCCTACAATGAGCAGTTCTTC. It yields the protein CASSPSESSYNEQFF.

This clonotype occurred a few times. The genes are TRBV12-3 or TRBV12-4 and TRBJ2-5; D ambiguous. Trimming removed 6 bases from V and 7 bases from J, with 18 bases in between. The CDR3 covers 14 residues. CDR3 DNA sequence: TGTGCCAGCAGGAACCGGGCCCTCGGCGGGACCCAGTACTTC. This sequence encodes CASRNRALGGTQYF.

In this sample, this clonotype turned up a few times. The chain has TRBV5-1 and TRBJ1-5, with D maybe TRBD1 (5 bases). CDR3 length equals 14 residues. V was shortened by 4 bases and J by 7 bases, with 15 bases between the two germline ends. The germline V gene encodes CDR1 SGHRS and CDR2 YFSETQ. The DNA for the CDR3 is TGCGCCAGCAGCCCAGACAGTCCCCAGCAGCCCCAGCATTTT. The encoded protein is CASSPDSPQQPQHF.

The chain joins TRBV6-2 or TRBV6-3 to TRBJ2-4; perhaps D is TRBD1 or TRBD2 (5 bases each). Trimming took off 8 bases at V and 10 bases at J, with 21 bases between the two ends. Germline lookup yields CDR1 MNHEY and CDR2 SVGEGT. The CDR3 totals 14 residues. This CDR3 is CASSDGAPKEIQYF. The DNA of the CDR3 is TGTGCCAGCTCCGACGGGGCTCCCAAGGAAATTCAGTACTTC.

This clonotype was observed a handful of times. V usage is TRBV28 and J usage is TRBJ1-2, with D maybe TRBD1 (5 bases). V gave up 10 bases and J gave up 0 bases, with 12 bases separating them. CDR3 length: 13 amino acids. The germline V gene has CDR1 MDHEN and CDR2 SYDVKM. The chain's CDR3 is CATWDGTNYGYTF. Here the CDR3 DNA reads TGTGCCACCTGGGACGGAACTAACTATGGCTACACCTTC.

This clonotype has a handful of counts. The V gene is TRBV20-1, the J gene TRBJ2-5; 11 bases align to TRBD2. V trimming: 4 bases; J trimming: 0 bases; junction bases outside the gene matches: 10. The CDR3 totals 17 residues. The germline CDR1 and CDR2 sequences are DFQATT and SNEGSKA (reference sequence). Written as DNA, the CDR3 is TGCAGTGCTACCACCAGGACTAGCGGGCCCAACCAAGAGACCCAGTACTTC. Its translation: CSATTRTSGPNQETQYF.

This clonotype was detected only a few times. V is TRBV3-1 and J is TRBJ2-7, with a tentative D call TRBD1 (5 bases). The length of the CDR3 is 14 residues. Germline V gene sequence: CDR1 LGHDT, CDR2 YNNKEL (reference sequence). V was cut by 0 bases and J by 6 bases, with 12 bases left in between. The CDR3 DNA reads TGTGCCAGCAGCCAAGACGGCGCAGGGCGCGAGCAGTACTTC. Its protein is CASSQDGAGREQYF.

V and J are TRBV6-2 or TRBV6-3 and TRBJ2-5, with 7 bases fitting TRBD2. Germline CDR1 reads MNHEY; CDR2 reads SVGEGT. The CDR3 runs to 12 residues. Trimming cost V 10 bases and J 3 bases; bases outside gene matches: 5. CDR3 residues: CANRDYKETQYF. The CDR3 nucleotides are TGTGCCAACCGGGACTATAAAGAGACCCAGTACTTC.

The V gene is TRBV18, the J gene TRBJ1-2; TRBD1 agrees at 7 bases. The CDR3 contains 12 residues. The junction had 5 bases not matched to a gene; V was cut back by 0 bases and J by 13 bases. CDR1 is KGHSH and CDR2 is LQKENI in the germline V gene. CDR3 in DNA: TGTGCCAGCTCACCACCTGACAGGGAAAGCACCTTC. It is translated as CASSPPDRESTF.

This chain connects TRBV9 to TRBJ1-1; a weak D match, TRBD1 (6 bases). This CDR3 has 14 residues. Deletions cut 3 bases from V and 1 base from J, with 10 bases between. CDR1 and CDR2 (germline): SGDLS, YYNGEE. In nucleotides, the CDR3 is TGTGCCAGCAGCGCGAGGACAGCGAACACTGAAGCTTTCTTT. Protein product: CASSARTANTEAFF.